A few counts support the clone carrying this T cell receptor (beta chain). Its antigen is as yet unknown. V was trimmed by 5 bases and J by 10 bases, leaving 15 bases between them. CDR3 length equals 14 residues. Germline V lookup: CDR1 MNHEY, CDR2 SVGAGI. This specimen comes from a study of cytomegalovirus exposure and HLA in healthy donors. Study-wide results and caveats: A later analysis revealed that TCR association rates differed between HLA loci, peaking at DRB1 and bottoming out at HLA-C. Sequencing artifact likely explains a cluster of highly shared sequence variants.

It was with 60 Vbeta and 13 Jbeta primers that the PCR ran. As originally analysed: Later, an analysis found around 80 million unique TCR beta chains, and around 12 million of these were shared. Assay used: immunoSEQ multiplex PCR; TCRdb lists only in-frame clones, some missing. V, J and clone size are those of that table, while D and trimming were read from the DNA. This table holds 150,000 or so clones, around 67% found once. This clonotype was sampled from a woman between 18 and 30 years old in good health and CMV-seronegative. Sequenced material: PBMCs. V usage is TRBV6-5 and J usage is TRBJ1-6; TRBD1 might be the D (5 bases). The CDR3 bases are TGTGCCAGCAGTACACCCAGTCGGGGGTCACCCCTCCACTTT. It specifies CASSTPSRGSPLHF.